A selection of T cell receptor beta chains follows, all from one sample in a study of cytomegalovirus exposure and HLA in healthy donors. The protocol was immunoSEQ multiplex PCR, while the TCRdb copy is restricted to in-frame clones and leaves out a portion. In the table there are approximately 190,000 clones, over 70% of which are singletons. What was sequenced was PBMCs. The receptors originated from a young man in good health and CMV-seronegative. Both conserved end residues are part of each CDR3. Expanded clones are given a class, and other clones once, few, many or no size at all.

v_call: TRBV9; j_call: TRBJ2-7; clone_size: once; cdr3_aa: CASSGPPGYYEQYF
v_call: TRBV9; j_call: TRBJ2-1; clone_size: -; cdr3_aa: CASSVSAGSNEQFF
v_call: TRBV11-2; j_call: TRBJ2-2; clone_size: once; cdr3_aa: CASSFSGGYTGELFF
v_call: TRBV5-1; j_call: TRBJ1-4; clone_size: -; cdr3_aa: CASSLEGGGDEKLFF
v_call: TRBV12-5; j_call: TRBJ2-5; clone_size: -; cdr3_aa: CASGLVGSGVQETQYF
v_call: TRBV6-6; j_call: TRBJ2-4; clone_size: few; cdr3_aa: CASSYPGQSQYF
v_call: TRBV6-4; j_call: TRBJ2-2; clone_size: -; cdr3_aa: CAIPGLAGAPNTGELFF
v_call: TRBV4-1; j_call: TRBJ1-2; clone_size: -; cdr3_aa: CASSQHRQGLRDYGYTF
v_call: TRBV14; j_call: TRBJ2-2; clone_size: -; cdr3_aa: CASSHAGELFF
v_call: TRBV2; j_call: TRBJ2-1; clone_size: -; cdr3_aa: CASSERLAGGYNEQFF
v_call: TRBV7-2; j_call: TRBJ1-2; clone_size: -; cdr3_aa: CASSPDRVYGYTF
v_call: TRBV4-2; j_call: TRBJ1-4; clone_size: -; cdr3_aa: CASSQALQGDNEKLFF
v_call: TRBV5-1; j_call: TRBJ2-3; clone_size: -; cdr3_aa: CASSRRTGLTDTQYF
v_call: TRBV6-5; j_call: TRBJ2-3; clone_size: once; cdr3_aa: CASSYSRTGSTDTQYF
v_call: TRBV28; j_call: TRBJ2-3; clone_size: once; cdr3_aa: CASRDSPDTQYF
v_call: TRBV4-1; j_call: TRBJ2-1; clone_size: -; cdr3_aa: CASSQRPRTSGGDNEQFF
v_call: TRBV18; j_call: TRBJ1-2; clone_size: -; cdr3_aa: CASTYTNRASTF
v_call: TRBV7-8; j_call: TRBJ1-1; clone_size: -; cdr3_aa: CASSFETGLTEAFF
v_call: TRBV7-9; j_call: TRBJ2-1; clone_size: -; cdr3_aa: CASSWDRDNEQFF
v_call: TRBV11-2; j_call: TRBJ2-1; clone_size: -; cdr3_aa: CASSLEEGLNNEQFF
v_call: TRBV7-8; j_call: TRBJ1-1; clone_size: -; cdr3_aa: CASRRSAGAGNTEAFF
v_call: TRBV2; j_call: TRBJ2-3; clone_size: -; cdr3_aa: CASSEESWGTDTQYF
v_call: TRBV29-1; j_call: TRBJ2-1; clone_size: -; cdr3_aa: CSGAGLAGLTGSGNEQFF
v_call: TRBV7-2; j_call: TRBJ2-7; clone_size: -; cdr3_aa: CASSSGAGGPYEQYF
v_call: TRBV7-9; j_call: TRBJ2-3; clone_size: -; cdr3_aa: CASSTGTDTQYF
v_call: TRBV28; j_call: TRBJ2-2; clone_size: -; cdr3_aa: CASRRHNTGELFF
v_call: TRBV10-3; j_call: TRBJ2-3; clone_size: -; cdr3_aa: CAVAQRGSTDTQYF
v_call: TRBV15; j_call: TRBJ1-1; clone_size: -; cdr3_aa: CATSREGALGNYEAFF
v_call: TRBV6-5; j_call: TRBJ2-7; clone_size: -; cdr3_aa: CASNSHSGRAYEQYF
v_call: TRBV7-9; j_call: TRBJ1-1; clone_size: -; cdr3_aa: CASSPQGENTEAFF
v_call: TRBV4-3; j_call: TRBJ1-1; clone_size: -; cdr3_aa: CASTPSGGREAFF
v_call: TRBV6-5; j_call: TRBJ2-7; clone_size: -; cdr3_aa: CASSPGGRAGEQYF
v_call: TRBV6-5; j_call: TRBJ1-2; clone_size: -; cdr3_aa: CASSYNRGGYGYTF
v_call: TRBV19; j_call: TRBJ2-2; clone_size: few; cdr3_aa: CASRPPGQGYTGELFF
v_call: TRBV6-6; j_call: TRBJ1-5; clone_size: -; cdr3_aa: CASSYFQYSNQPQHF
v_call: TRBV6-1; j_call: TRBJ2-3; clone_size: -; cdr3_aa: CASSDTSVYGDTQYF
v_call: TRBV5-1; j_call: TRBJ1-6; clone_size: -; cdr3_aa: CASSPLQGENSPLHF
v_call: TRBV11-2; j_call: TRBJ1-2; clone_size: -; cdr3_aa: CASSSRGTGVRGYTF
v_call: TRBV2; j_call: TRBJ1-1; clone_size: -; cdr3_aa: CASSPQGRGFF
v_call: TRBV30; j_call: TRBJ2-2; clone_size: few; cdr3_aa: CAWSWRNTGELFF
v_call: TRBV6-5; j_call: TRBJ1-2; clone_size: -; cdr3_aa: CASSSDDRGARGGYTF
v_call: TRBV29-1; j_call: TRBJ1-2; clone_size: -; cdr3_aa: CSVGTPLYGYTF
v_call: TRBV2; j_call: TRBJ2-7; clone_size: -; cdr3_aa: CASSEPGQSYEQYF
v_call: TRBV5-3; j_call: TRBJ2-6; clone_size: -; cdr3_aa: CARSWGRAPSRFPRANVLTF
v_call: TRBV7-9; j_call: TRBJ2-2; clone_size: -; cdr3_aa: CASRSFRATSGSTGELFF
v_call: TRBV9; j_call: TRBJ2-1; clone_size: -; cdr3_aa: CASSVVERGPLNWPYNEQFF
v_call: TRBV5-6; j_call: TRBJ1-1; clone_size: -; cdr3_aa: CASNSDGGGLGTEAFF
v_call: TRBV7-6; j_call: TRBJ1-1; clone_size: -; cdr3_aa: CASSSGRNTEAFF
v_call: TRBV7-8; j_call: TRBJ1-1; clone_size: -; cdr3_aa: CASSLNQGMNTEAFF
v_call: TRBV7-2; j_call: TRBJ1-4; clone_size: -; cdr3_aa: CASSLDRGHEKLFF